This T cell receptor beta chain appears in the sequencing data of a study of Ad26.COV2.S vaccination and SARS-CoV-2 variants. Overall study: Intramuscularly, Ad26.COV2.S was given either once or twice, 56 days apart.

CDR3 length: 15 amino acids. Trimming took off 3 bases at V and 7 bases at J, with 14 bases between the two ends. In germline, CDR1 is SGHRS, CDR2 YFSETQ. Sequencing was performed with immunoSEQ multiplex PCR; in TCRdb, only in-frame clones are kept and a portion is missing. The sample has hundreds of thousands of clones, approximately 90% seen once; the top ten hold approximately 5%. Treatment given: about 20 received Ad26.COV2.S at low or high dose, single or two shots; about 5 received placebo; per-sample allocation not given. Day 63 after the first vaccine or placebo injection was the time point for sampling.

The chain joins TRBV5-1 to TRBJ1-6; no firm D call. The input for sequencing was peripheral blood, taken in a trial of Ad26.COV2.S vaccine versus placebo. The receptor's source is a person between 18 and 60 years old who received the Ad26.COV2.S COVID-19 vaccine or a placebo. DNA for the CDR3: TGCGCCAGCAGCTCCGACTATGCCTTAAATTCACCCCTCCACTTT. Its translation is CASSSDYALNSPLHF. Supplemented by reference TRBV5-1 and TRBJ1-6, the full variable domain reads KAGVTQTPRYLIKTRGQQVTLSCSPISGHRSVSWYQQTPGQGLQFLFEYFSETQRNKGNFPGRFSGRQFSNSRSEMNVSTLELGDSALYLCASSSDYALNSPLHFGNGTRLTVT.